The source of this T cell receptor beta chain is a study of blood T cell repertoires in COVID-19. Study-level background: The cDNA or gDNA used as material had been derived from T cells, B-cell-depleted T cells, or PBMCs.

In the original workflow: Reference gene primer amplification gave estimated nucleated cell counts. Produced via immunoSEQ multiplex PCR; TCRdb's table is partial and in-frame only. V and J calls and clone size are given by that table; D and trimming were obtained from the DNA. The sample lists about 300,000 clones; around 84% were seen once. Participants, about 18 to 90 years old, spanned some 23 US areas. Recovered status applied to Cohort 3 donors who had two consecutive negative PCRs. It also applied to those with clearance or with symptom resolution. This clone occurred once. The source of this sequence is a woman between 50 and 59 years old who had recovered from COVID-19. Sequenced material: PBMCs or T cells enriched from blood (not recorded which).

Here the CDR3 reads CASSFWGGGAYEQYF. The CDR3 DNA reads TGTGCCAGCAGCTTTTGGGGCGGGGGGGCCTACGAGCAGTACTTC. This sequence joins TRBV11-2 and TRBJ2-7, with TRBD2 matching over 9 bases. CDR1 is SGHAT and CDR2 is FQNNGV in the germline V gene. V shed 3 bases, J shed 2 bases, and the junction held 5 bases outside the gene matches. The CDR3 has 15 residues.